The 25 T cell receptor beta chains below were found in one sample sequenced in a study of blood T cell repertoires in COVID-19. Sequencing used immunoSEQ multiplex PCR; TCRdb keeps in-frame clones, though not all of them. This sample has around 210,000 clones, with roughly 82% found just once. Sample: peripheral blood. The origin of the receptors is a human donor in a cohort sampled during active COVID-19.

The chain has TRBV29-1 and TRBJ2-1; 8 nucleotides match TRBD1. The CDR3 sequence is 14 residues long. CDR1 is SQVTM and CDR2 is ANQGSEA in the germline V gene. J gave up 12 bases and V 3 bases, and 13 bases lay outside the gene matches. The CDR3 sequence is CSVDRTGQGIGQFF. The CDR3 region has the DNA TGCAGCGTTGATCGGACAGGGCAGGGTATAGGGCAGTTCTTC.

The chain joins TRBV7-8 to TRBJ2-1; TRBD2 agrees at 10 bases. The germline V gene has CDR1 SGHVS and CDR2 FQNEAQ. The CDR3 is 16 residues long. The V segment lost 4 bases and the J segment 6 bases; nucleotides outside the gene matches: 9. CDR3 region: CASSSELLAGTNEQFF. Written as DNA, the CDR3 is TGTGCCAGCAGCTCCGAGCTACTAGCGGGGACCAATGAGCAGTTCTTC.

The rearrangement links TRBV19 to TRBJ2-3, with TRBD1 matching 7 bases. The CDR3 is 13 residues long. CDR1 and CDR2 (germline): LNHDA, SQIVND (reference sequence). The V and J ends lost 9 bases and 4 bases, in that order; junction bases with no gene match: 7. The CDR3 coding sequence is TGTGCCAGCTCGGGGACAGTTGCAGATACGCAGTATTTT. The encoded protein is CASSGTVADTQYF.

The rearrangement uses TRBV4-1 and TRBJ2-1; 11 bases are shared with TRBD2. Germline lookup yields CDR1 MGHRA and CDR2 YSYEKL. The J segment lost 5 bases and the V segment lost 3 bases, leaving 9 bases of the junction unmatched. This CDR3 spans 17 amino acids. The CDR3 DNA reads TGCGCCAGCAGCCATGCACCTAGCGGGAGGTCCAACAATGAGCAGTTCTTC. Translation gives CASSHAPSGRSNNEQFF.

The rearrangement uses TRBV7-8 and TRBJ1-5; 7 bases line up with TRBD1. The V gene end was trimmed by 3 bases and the J gene end by 1 base; junction bases not matched to a gene: 3. The CDR3 spans 15 residues. CDR1 SGHVS and CDR2 FQNEAQ come from the germline V gene. For the CDR3, the DNA is TGTGCCAGCAGCTTTAGACAGGGAAGCAATCAGCCCCAGCATTTT. Translation gives CASSFRQGSNQPQHF.

This chain joins TRBV7-2 and TRBJ2-5; the match to TRBD1 covers 9 bases. Germline assignment: CDR1 SGHTA and CDR2 FQGNSA. V was pared by 1 base and J by 6 bases, with 6 bases of the junction left unmatched. The CDR3 totals 15 residues. The CDR3 sequence is CASSLDGQGWKTQYF. Written as DNA, the CDR3 is TGTGCCAGCAGCTTAGATGGACAGGGGTGGAAGACCCAGTACTTC.

The chain couples TRBV21-1 to TRBJ2-7; TRBD1 was called by the table and not checked on the DNA. TRBV21-1 is a pseudogene segment. The CDR3 loop spans 15 amino acids. The CDR3 DNA reads TGTGCCAGCAGCGCTCAGGGACAGGGGCACGACGAGCAGTACTTC. This encodes CASSAQGQGHDEQYF.

V usage is TRBV19 and J usage is TRBJ1-3; the D is unclear. This CDR3 region has 15 residues. V lost 3 bases and J lost 2, with 11 bases in between. CDR1 and CDR2 from the germline V gene are LNHDA and SQIVND (reference sequence). The CDR3 reads CASSIIQYAGNTIYF. The CDR3 DNA reads as TGTGCCAGTAGTATCATCCAGTATGCTGGAAACACCATATATTTT.

The chain joins TRBV6-5 to TRBJ2-3; no clear D gene. The CDR3 is made up of 13 amino acids. V lost 0 bases, J lost 10 bases, and 11 bases lay in between. Germline lookup yields CDR1 MNHEY and CDR2 SVGAGI. The CDR3 DNA sequence: TGTGCCAGCAGTTACTCGGATCTAGGTCCGCAGTATTTT. This translates into CASSYSDLGPQYF.

The V and J genes are TRBV19 and TRBJ1-1; D is undetermined. This CDR3 has 10 amino acids. Germline V CDR1 and CDR2: LNHDA, SQIVND (reference sequence). V lost 8 bases and J 1 base, leaving 2 bases between the germline ends. CDR3 loop: CASRNTEAFF. The CDR3 DNA reads as TGTGCCAGTCGGAACACTGAAGCTTTCTTT.

The rearrangement joins TRBV28 to TRBJ2-3, with TRBD2 identical over 9 bases. The V gene's germline CDR1 is MDHEN and CDR2 SYDVKM. V was clipped by 6 bases and J by 0 bases; unmatched bases: 4. This CDR3 comprises 15 residues. CDR3 DNA: TGTGCCAGCAGAGTTAGCGGGAGCAGCACAGATACGCAGTATTTT. Protein product: CASRVSGSSTDTQYF.

CDR3 coding DNA: TGCAGCGTCGGGGACTCCAAGGCAGGAAACACCATATATTTT. This gives the protein CSVGDSKAGNTIYF. This rearrangement joins TRBV29-1 to TRBJ1-3, with D possibly being TRBD1 (5 bases). Germline CDR1 and CDR2: SQVTM and ANQGSEA. Trimming removed 6 bases at V and 4 bases at J, with 16 bases between. The CDR3 sequence is 14 residues long.

This sequence joins TRBV19 and TRBJ1-5; 9 bases are shared with TRBD1. Looked up from germline, CDR1 is LNHDA and CDR2 is SQIVND (reference sequence). The CDR3 is 16 amino acids. After removal of 6 bases from V and 5 bases from J, the junction contained 11 bases not matched to a gene. The CDR3 bases are TGTGCCAGTAGACCTGGACAGGGGAGAGCCTATCAGCCCCAGCATTTT. Its translation is CASRPGQGRAYQPQHF. Full variable domain (rest looked up from reference TRBV19 and TRBJ1-5): DGGITQSPKYLFRKEGQNVTLSCEQNLNHDAMYWYRQDPGQGLRLIYYSQIVNDFQKGDIAEGYSVSREKKESFPLTVTSAQKNPTAFYLCASRPGQGRAYQPQHFGDGTRLSIL.

The chain is built from TRBV3-1 (or the pseudogene TRBV3-2) and TRBJ1-3; D perhaps matches TRBD1 (5 bases). Looked up from germline, CDR1 is LGHDT and CDR2 is YNNKEL (reference sequence). V was pared by 2 bases and J by 2 bases, with 10 bases between. This CDR3 comprises 15 residues. The DNA for the CDR3 is TGTGCCAGCAGCCAACAGGGCAGTACTGGAAACACCATATATTTT. This translates into CASSQQGSTGNTIYF.

Only one count was recorded for this clone. The chain combines TRBV28 with TRBJ2-2; TRBD1 might be the D (7 bases). In germline, CDR1 is MDHEN, CDR2 SYDVKM. The V and J ends lost 6 bases and 6 bases respectively, with 11 bases between them. This CDR3 spans 13 amino acids. The DNA of the CDR3 is TGTGCCAGCAGCACAGGGGAGGCCGGGGAGCTGTTTTTT. Translating gives CASSTGEAGELFF.

The chain joins TRBV6-5 to TRBJ1-4; 9 bases match TRBD1. Germline assignment: CDR1 MNHEY and CDR2 SVGAGI. The J segment lost 8 bases and the V segment lost 6 bases, leaving 7 bases of the junction unmatched. This CDR3 has 14 residues. DNA of the CDR3: TGTGCCAGCAGGGGGACAGGGCGGACCGAAAAACTGTTTTTT. Its translation is CASRGTGRTEKLFF.

V usage is TRBV6-6 and J usage is TRBJ2-7, with D possibly being TRBD1 (5 bases). Trimming took 2 bases from V and 3 from J, leaving 5 bases between them. The CDR3 runs 12 residues. Germline V gene sequence: CDR1 MNHNY, CDR2 SVGAGI (reference sequence). The CDR3 is CASSYDSYEQYF. CDR3 coding DNA: TGTGCCAGCAGTTACGACAGCTACGAGCAGTACTTC.

The chain joins TRBV12-3 or TRBV12-4 to TRBJ1-3; possibly TRBD1 for D (6 bases). V was pared by 9 bases and J by 2 bases, with 11 bases between. The length of the CDR3 is 13 residues. The CDR3 DNA follows: TGTGCCAGTCGGGGGGCAGCTGGAAACACCATATATTTT. Its translation is CASRGAAGNTIYF.

The rearrangement uses TRBV28 and TRBJ2-1; tentative D call: TRBD2 (6 bases). CDR3 size: 14 residues. Germline V CDR1 and CDR2: MDHEN, SYDVKM. Trimming took 6 bases from V and 5 from J, leaving 14 bases between them. CDR3 residues: CASSLPGRNNEQFF. The DNA for the CDR3 is TGTGCCAGCAGCCTCCCGGGGAGGAACAATGAGCAGTTCTTC.

The rearrangement uses TRBV28 and TRBJ1-5; D is ambiguous. The germline CDR1 and CDR2 sequences are MDHEN and SYDVKM. This CDR3 is 13 amino acids long. Trimming took off 5 bases at V and 5 bases at J, with 10 bases between the two ends. In nucleotides, the CDR3 is TGTGCCAGCAGTCCCGACATTGATCAGCCCCAGCATTTT. Its protein product is CASSPDIDQPQHF.

This chain uses TRBV7-9 with TRBJ2-7; 9 bases align to TRBD2. This CDR3 contains 16 residues. Germline V lookup: CDR1 SEHNR, CDR2 FQNEAQ (reference sequence). V shed 0 bases, J shed 4 bases, and the junction held 7 bases outside the gene matches. CDR3 bases: TGTGCCAGCAGCTTAGCGCCTGGACTAGCGAGGTACGAGCAGTACTTC. This codes for CASSLAPGLARYEQYF. The whole variable domain, remainder taken from reference TRBV7-9 and TRBJ2-7, is DTGVSQNPRHKITKRGQNVTFRCDPISEHNRLYWYRQTLGQGPEFLTYFQNEAQLEKSRLLSDRFSAERPKGSFSTLEIQRTEQGDSAMYLCASSLAPGLARYEQYFGPGTRLTVT.

The chain combines TRBV5-4 with TRBJ2-2, with no clear D. CDR1 SGHNT and CDR2 YYREEE come from the germline V gene (reference sequence). The CDR3 has 14 residues. The germline V and J ends were trimmed by 4 bases and 2 bases, with 9 bases remaining between them. CDR3 in amino acids: CASSRVYNTGELFF. The CDR3 region has the DNA TGTGCCAGCAGCCGAGTATATAACACCGGGGAGCTGTTTTTT.

The chain combines TRBV7-9 with TRBJ2-1; 10 bases fit TRBD1. Trimming cost V 5 bases and J 5 bases; bases outside gene matches: 3. Germline CDR1 SEHNR, CDR2 FQNEAQ (reference sequence). The CDR3 covers 14 residues. The CDR3 sequence is CASSQDRGNNEQFF. CDR3 sequence (DNA): TGTGCCAGCAGCCAGGACAGGGGGAACAATGAGCAGTTCTTC.

This chain links TRBV7-8 with TRBJ2-5; 13 nucleotides agree with TRBD2. J was trimmed by 4 bases and V by 5 bases; bases with no gene match: 7. CDR1 SGHVS and CDR2 FQNEAQ come from the germline V gene. The CDR3 is 16 amino acids. The CDR3 nucleotides read TGTGCCAGCAGCCGAGGACTAGCGGGAGCGCGAGAGACCCAGTACTTC. Translation: CASSRGLAGARETQYF.

This clone was observed a few times. The chain recombines TRBV10-2 with TRBJ1-2; TRBD1 matches at 7 bases. Trimming took 8 bases from V and 8 from J; bases not matched to a gene: 11. The CDR3 sequence is 13 residues long. Germline loops: CDR1 WSHSY, CDR2 SAAADI. The DNA of the CDR3 is TGCGCCAGCCGCCGAGACAGGGCTCAGGGCTACACCTTC. This encodes CASRRDRAQGYTF.